The source of this TCR beta chain is a study of identical twins. Study-wide points: Models underestimated out-of-frame TCR alpha sharing in monozygotic twins.

The germline V gene has CDR1 MNHNS and CDR2 SASEGT. The CDR3 loop spans 16 amino acids. V gave up 3 bases and J gave up 2 bases; unmatched junction bases: 7. One entry per CDR3 protein, called by TCRdb with MiXCR from the 5' RACE reads. The sample contains about 900,000 distinct CDR3 sequences, more than 9% of which appear only once. Healthy Caucasians provided all donations. A word on this clonotype: Its antigen is not identified.

This sample also belongs to another study, concerning yellow fever vaccine responses in identical twins.

The rearrangement links TRBV6-1 to TRBJ2-3, with 8 bases matching TRBD2. Sequenced input: PBMCs. The receptor was isolated from a woman aged 18 to 35 in good health. In DNA, the CDR3 is TGTGCCAGCAGTGATGGGGAACTAGCGGACACAGATACGCAGTATTTT. Translated, it gives CASSDGELADTDTQYF.